The 19 T cell receptor beta chains below come from one sample, sequenced in a study of blood T cells in healthy people across ages. Using a J-beta primer mix together with a sample-barcoded 5' primer, a second PCR was run for roughly 7 to 11 cycles. TCRdb reprocessed the 5' RACE reads with MiXCR, giving one entry per CDR3 protein. Among about 1,400,000 distinct CDR3 sequences listed, roughly 59% were seen once. Sequencing input: blood. Source of these receptors: a man younger than 30 in good health.

In its sample, this clonotype was seen a few times. The rearrangement joins TRBV6-6 to TRBJ1-5; D call uncertain. The CDR3 has 12 amino acids. V lost 4 bases, J lost 5 bases, and 6 bases lay in between. Germline CDR1 is MNHNY and CDR2 is SVGAGI (reference sequence). The CDR3 is CASSSSDQPQHF. Here the CDR3 DNA reads TGTGCCAGCAGTTCCTCGGATCAGCCCCAGCATTTT.

The V and J genes are TRBV6-6 and TRBJ1-1; 7 bases fit TRBD1. V was clipped by 3 bases and J by 2 bases; unmatched bases: 6. The CDR3 spans 15 residues. Germline CDR1 reads MNHNY; CDR2 reads SVGAGI (reference sequence). Here the CDR3 reads CASSYPGQQNTEAFF. CDR3 DNA: TGTGCCAGCAGTTATCCGGGACAGCAAAACACTGAAGCTTTCTTT.

The chain is built from TRBV4-1 and TRBJ2-5, with D unresolved. The CDR3 length is 14 residues. Germline loops: CDR1 MGHRA, CDR2 YSYEKL. Between the trimmed V and J ends, which lost 1 base and 13 bases, there was a span of 19 bases. CDR3 bases: TGCGCCAGCAGCCAAGTGCCAAATAACTACGAGCTGTACTTC. Translation gives CASSQVPNNYELYF.

This clonotype turned up a few times. V and J are TRBV12-3 or TRBV12-4 and TRBJ1-2, with a possible D match to TRBD1 (5 bases). Trimming took off 2 bases at V and 3 bases at J, with 7 bases between the two ends. The CDR3 covers 13 residues. The CDR3 loop reads CASSLPGDYGYTF. As DNA, the CDR3 is TGTGCCAGCAGTTTACCGGGGGACTATGGCTACACCTTC.

The chain recombines TRBV10-3 with TRBJ1-4; D perhaps matches TRBD1 (5 bases). V was clipped by 0 bases and J by 6 bases, with 14 bases between them. The CDR3 runs 16 residues. Germline CDR1 reads ENHRY; CDR2 reads SYGVKD. In nucleotides, the CDR3 is TGTGCCATCAGTGAGTCAGTCGGACTGGGGCATGAAAAACTGTTTTTT. This sequence encodes CAISESVGLGHEKLFF.

This sequence joins TRBV29-1 and TRBJ2-5; D unclear. The V gene lost 3 bases and the J gene lost 11 bases, with 16 bases spanning the gap. Germline V lookup: CDR1 SQVTM, CDR2 ANQGSEA. The CDR3 is made up of 12 amino acids. CDR3 residues: CSVDREGSEQYF. The CDR3 coding sequence is TGCAGCGTTGATAGGGAAGGAAGTGAGCAGTACTTC.

The genes are TRBV20-1 and TRBJ2-3; 14 bases are shared with TRBD2. Trimming took 4 bases from V and 2 from J; bases not matched to a gene: 8. Germline CDR1 DFQATT, CDR2 SNEGSKA (reference sequence). CDR3 length: 17 amino acids. DNA for the CDR3: TGCAGTGCTACCCGACTAGCGGGAGGGGACTTCACAGATACGCAGTATTTT. It encodes CSATRLAGGDFTDTQYF.

This clonotype was counted between two and nine times. This rearrangement joins TRBV15 to TRBJ2-3; D is possibly TRBD2 (6 bases). Per the germline V gene, CDR1 is LNHNV and CDR2 is YYDKDF (reference sequence). Trimming pared 2 bases from V and 3 bases from J, leaving 12 bases between. The CDR3 is 15 amino acids. The CDR3 sequence: CATSRLATPTDTQYF. The CDR3 nucleotides read TGTGCCACCAGCAGACTAGCGACCCCAACAGATACGCAGTATTTT.

The sample holds a few counts of this clonotype. The chain links TRBV7-8 to TRBJ1-5, with 8 positions matching TRBD1. Losses at the gene ends were 3 bases for V and 6 bases for J; bases not matched to a gene: 7. CDR3 length: 15 residues. Germline V CDR1 and CDR2: SGHVS, FQNEAQ. The CDR3 here is CASSFTVRGRQPQHF. The CDR3 region has the DNA TGTGCCAGCAGCTTTACGGTCAGGGGGCGTCAGCCCCAGCATTTT. Using reference TRBV7-8 and TRBJ1-5 for the parts outside the CDR3, the full variable domain is GAGVSQSPRYKVAKRGQDVALRCDPISGHVSLFWYQQALGQGPEFLTYFQNEAQLDKSGLPSDRFFAERPEGSVSTLKIQRTQQEDSAVYLCASSFTVRGRQPQHFGDGTRLSIL.

This chain uses TRBV6-5 with TRBJ2-7; 7 bases align to TRBD2. Germline V lookup: CDR1 MNHEY, CDR2 SVGAGI. There are 15 residues in the CDR3. V trimming: 6 bases; J trimming: 0 bases; junction bases outside the gene matches: 8. Written as DNA, the CDR3 is TGTGCCAGCAGCCCCGTGGGGGGGAGCTCCTACGAGCAGTACTTC. Amino acid sequence: CASSPVGGSSYEQYF.

Only one count was recorded for this clonotype. The chain recombines TRBV7-9 with TRBJ2-7, with a possible D match to TRBD2 (6 bases). The end of the DNA fits TRBJ2-5 better, so the J call may be wrong. Germline assignment: CDR1 SEHNR and CDR2 FQNEAQ (reference sequence). This CDR3 comprises 17 residues. CDR3 region: CASSLAKRSLAVETQYF. As DNA, the CDR3 is TGTGCCAGCAGCTTAGCCAAGCGATCATTAGCGGTAGAGACCCAGTACTTC.

V is TRBV29-1 and J is TRBJ1-5; TRBD1 agrees at 10 bases. Germline V gene data show CDR1 as SQVTM and CDR2 as ANQGSEA. CDR3 length: 12 residues. Germline trimming cut 7 bases from V and 11 bases from J; bases unmatched to any gene: 8. CDR3 protein: CSARTGGLAQHF. For the CDR3, the DNA is TGCAGCGCCCGGACAGGGGGATTGGCCCAGCATTTT.

This clonotype has a single count. The rearrangement joins TRBV2 to TRBJ2-5; 8 bases are shared with TRBD2. The end of the DNA aligns better with TRBJ2-7, so the J call may be wrong. The CDR3 is 15 residues long. In germline, CDR1 is SNHLY, CDR2 FYNNEI. In DNA, the CDR3 is TGTGCCAGCACCAGAGGGGGACTAGTCGTTGACGAGCAGTACTTC. Protein: CASTRGGLVVDEQYF.

V usage is TRBV2 and J usage is TRBJ2-1; 9 bases fit TRBD2. Trimming at V came to 5 bases and at J to 14 bases, leaving 1 base not matched to a gene. CDR3 length equals 10 residues. Germline CDR1 reads SNHLY; CDR2 reads FYNNEI. The CDR3 region is CASSSGGKFF. CDR3 bases: TGTGCCAGCAGTAGCGGGGGGAAGTTCTTC.

There are a few counts of this clonotype. The chain employs TRBV5-1 and TRBJ1-2; D remains unclear. Germline assignment: CDR1 SGHRS and CDR2 YFSETQ. The CDR3 is 15 amino acids. V was shortened by 0 bases and J by 0 bases, with 9 bases between the two germline ends. The chain's CDR3 is CASSLVSGANYGYTF. The DNA for the CDR3 is TGCGCCAGCAGCTTGGTTTCGGGCGCTAACTATGGCTACACCTTC.

This clonotype showed up just a few times. This chain joins TRBV11-2 and TRBJ2-7; D could derive from TRBD1 or TRBD2 (5 bases each). CDR1 SGHAT and CDR2 FQNNGV come from the germline V gene. V lost 5 bases and J lost 3, with 14 bases in between. The CDR3 extends over 14 amino acids. In nucleotides, the CDR3 is TGTGCCAGCAGCACAAAGATGGGGGACTACGAGCAGTACTTC. Protein sequence: CASSTKMGDYEQYF.

This chain connects TRBV6-6 to TRBJ2-3, with TRBD2 as a possible D gene (6 bases). The ends were cut back, 8 bases at V and 8 bases at J, with 11 bases in the middle. The germline gives CDR1 MNHNY, CDR2 SVGAGI (reference sequence). The CDR3 has 11 amino acids. CDR3 bases: TGTGCCAGCGGGGAGGCCGGTACGCAGTATTTT. It yields the protein CASGEAGTQYF.

V usage is TRBV3-1 and J usage is TRBJ2-3; 8 positions match TRBD2. Germline V gene sequence: CDR1 LGHDT, CDR2 YNNKEL (reference sequence). The length of the CDR3 is 16 residues. Trimming removed 2 bases from V and 11 bases from J; junction bases left unmatched: 15. In DNA form, the CDR3 reads TGTGCCAGCAGCCAAACCAGCGGGGGCAGATACGAAGGGCAGTATTTT. Translated, it gives CASSQTSGGRYEGQYF.

This chain uses TRBV7-2 with TRBJ2-3; 8 positions match TRBD2. The CDR3 loop spans 14 amino acids. J was trimmed by 1 base and V by 8 bases; bases with no gene match: 5. Germline V gene data show CDR1 as SGHTA and CDR2 as FQGNSA. CDR3 DNA: TGTGCCAGCGGACTAGCTACCGGCACAGATACGCAGTATTTT. Translating gives CASGLATGTDTQYF.